This T cell receptor (beta chain) comes out of a study of T cell repertoires in cytomegalovirus infection. TCRdb fed the reads into MiXCR, producing one record per CDR3 protein. The data hold fewer than 550,000 distinct CDR3 sequences, with roughly 31% observed a single time. This clonotype has more than one count but fewer than ten. Sequenced: PBMCs. The sequence came from a human donor in good health (CMV status not recorded). Some clones in this sample may be carry-over from other donors' samples.

In DNA form, the CDR3 reads TGTGCCAGCAGTTACTCGGCCTTTGGTGGCTACACCTTC. It encodes CASSYSAFGGYTF. The V call is TRBV6-8, the J call TRBJ1-2; D not certain. CDR1 is MNHGY and CDR2 is SAAAGT in the germline V gene. The CDR3 has 13 amino acids. V was pared by 0 bases and J by 7 bases, with 9 bases between.